This TCR beta chain is drawn from a study of CD8+ T cells in alopecia areata. Broader study findings: Scalp repertoires also include resident alphabeta T cells from normal skin. Scalp lesions, especially in alopecia totalis/universalis, had higher clonality than normal scalp. Patients shared TCRs less clearly than mice did, possibly owing to HLA.

PBMCs yielded sorted CD4+ and CD8+ T cells. Germline values: CDR1 MDHEN, CDR2 SYDVKM. After removal of 1 base from V and 7 bases from J, the junction contained 6 bases not matched to a gene. The length of the CDR3 is 14 residues. RNA, once extracted, was reverse transcribed into cDNA for use as the sequencing template. Clones were sequenced by immunoSEQ multiplex PCR, and TCRdb holds only the in-frame ones, with some missing. The table has about 110,000 clones, approximately 50% seen once. In regard to this clone: Its antigen remains unidentified.

The origin of this receptor is a human donor with alopecia areata. Sequenced sample: NKG2D-low CD8+ T cells sorted from blood. V gene TRBV28 combines with J gene TRBJ2-7, with 8 bases fitting TRBD2. CDR3 bases: TGTGCCAGCAGTTTATCCGGGAGGGCCTGGGAGCAGTACTTC. Its translation: CASSLSGRAWEQYF.